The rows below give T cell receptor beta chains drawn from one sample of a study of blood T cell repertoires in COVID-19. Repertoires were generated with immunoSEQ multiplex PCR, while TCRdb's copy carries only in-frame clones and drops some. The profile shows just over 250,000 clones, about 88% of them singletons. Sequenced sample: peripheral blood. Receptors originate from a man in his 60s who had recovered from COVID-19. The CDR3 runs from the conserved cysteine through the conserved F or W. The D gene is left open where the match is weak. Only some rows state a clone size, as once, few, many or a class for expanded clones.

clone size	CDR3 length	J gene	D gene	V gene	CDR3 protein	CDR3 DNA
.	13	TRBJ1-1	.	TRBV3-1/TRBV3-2	CASSKYRDTEAFF	TGTGCCAGCAGCAAGTACAGGGACACTGAAGCTTTCTTT
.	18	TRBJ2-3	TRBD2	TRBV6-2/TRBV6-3	CASSRISVQRGVTDTQYF	TGTGCCAGCAGCCGTATCTCGGTGCAGCGGGGTGTCACAGATACGCAGTATTTT
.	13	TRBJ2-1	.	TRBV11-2	CASSQPGENEQFF	TGTGCCAGCAGCCAGCCAGGGGAAAATGAGCAGTTCTTC
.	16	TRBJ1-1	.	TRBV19	CASTPRGGVGDTEAFF	TGTGCCAGTACCCCTCGGGGGGGGGTCGGAGACACTGAAGCTTTCTTT
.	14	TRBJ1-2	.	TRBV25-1	CASSERRGNYGYTF	TGTGCCAGCAGTGAAAGGCGGGGTAACTATGGCTACACCTTC
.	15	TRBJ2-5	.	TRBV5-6	CASSPRGGRVETQYF	TGTGCCAGCAGCCCCCGGGGAGGTAGAGTAGAGACCCAGTACTTC
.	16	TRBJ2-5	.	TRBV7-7	CASSLGQDREGETQYF	TGTGCCAGCAGCTTGGGACAGGACAGGGAGGGAGAGACCCAGTACTTC
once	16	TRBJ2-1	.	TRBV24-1	CATSDDTGSSYNEQFF	TGTGCCACCAGTGATGATACAGGAAGCTCCTACAATGAGCAGTTCTTC
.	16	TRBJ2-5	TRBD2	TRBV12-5	CASGSQGRGVGETQYF	TGTGCTAGTGGTTCCCAAGGACGGGGGGTTGGAGAGACCCAGTACTTC
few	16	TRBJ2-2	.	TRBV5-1	CASSLVPTGNTGELFF	TGCGCCAGCAGCTTGGTCCCGACAGGGAACACCGGGGAGCTGTTTTTT
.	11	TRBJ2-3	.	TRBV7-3	CASSFPRGQYF	TGTGCCAGCAGCTTCCCCAGGGGGCAGTATTTT
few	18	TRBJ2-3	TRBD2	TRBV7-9	CASSLLLAGEVGTDTQYF	TGTGCCAGCAGCTTACTACTAGCGGGGGAAGTCGGCACAGATACGCAGTATTTT
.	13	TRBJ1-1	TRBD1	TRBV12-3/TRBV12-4	CASSLDRVAEAFF	TGTGCCAGCAGCCTGGACAGGGTCGCTGAAGCTTTCTTT
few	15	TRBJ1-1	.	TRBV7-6	CASSPSTVRGTEAFF	TGTGCCAGCAGCCCCTCAACAGTTAGGGGCACTGAAGCTTTCTTT
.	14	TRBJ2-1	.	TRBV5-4	CASSLQDSYNEQFF	TGTGCCAGCAGCTTACAGGACTCCTACAATGAGCAGTTCTTC
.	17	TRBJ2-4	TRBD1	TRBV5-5	CASSFYGTGLAKNIQYF	TGTGCCAGCAGCTTCTACGGGACAGGGCTAGCCAAAAACATTCAGTACTTC
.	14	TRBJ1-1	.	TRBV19	CASSTHREQTEAFF	TGTGCCAGTAGTACCCACAGGGAACAGACTGAAGCTTTCTTT
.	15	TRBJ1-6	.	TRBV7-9	CASSPGGQPNSPLHF	TGTGCCAGCAGCCCCGGTGGACAGCCAAATTCACCCCTCCACTTT
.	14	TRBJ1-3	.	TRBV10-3	CAISDRVGGNTIYF	TGTGCCATCAGTGACAGGGTGGGAGGAAACACCATATATTTT
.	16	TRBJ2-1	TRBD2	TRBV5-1	CASSKGLAGAYNEQFF	TGCGCCAGCAGCAAGGGACTAGCGGGGGCTTACAATGAGCAGTTCTTC
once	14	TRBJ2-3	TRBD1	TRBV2	CASRGTGNTDTQYF	TGTGCCAGCAGAGGGACAGGGAACACAGATACGCAGTATTTT
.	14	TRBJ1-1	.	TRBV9	CASSPRNLFTEAFF	TGTGCCAGCAGCCCCAGGAATCTTTTCACTGAAGCTTTCTTT
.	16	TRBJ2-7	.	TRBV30	CAWSAFTGTFSYEQYF	TGTGCCTGGAGTGCCTTTACAGGGACATTCTCCTACGAGCAGTACTTC
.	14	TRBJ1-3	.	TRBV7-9	CASSRGQLGNTIYF	TGTGCCAGCAGCCGAGGACAGTTAGGAAACACCATATATTTT
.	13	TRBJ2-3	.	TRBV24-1	CAFQGSLTDTQYF	TGTGCCTTCCAGGGGTCCCTCACAGATACGCAGTATTTT
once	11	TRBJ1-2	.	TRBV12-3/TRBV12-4	CASSFYDGYTF	TGTGCCAGCAGTTTTTATGATGGCTACACCTTC
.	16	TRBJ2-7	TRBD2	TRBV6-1	CASSEEGRAPLDEQYF	TGTGCCAGCAGTGAAGAAGGGAGGGCGCCTTTGGACGAGCAGTACTTC
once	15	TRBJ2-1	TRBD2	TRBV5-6	CASSLSGAPYNEQFF	TGTGCCAGCAGCTTGAGCGGGGCGCCCTACAATGAGCAGTTCTTC
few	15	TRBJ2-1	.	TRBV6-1	CASSEGAGPSDEQFF	TGTGCCAGCAGTGAAGGGGCAGGCCCCTCGGATGAGCAGTTCTTC
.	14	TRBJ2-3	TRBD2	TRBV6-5	CASSQGGFSDTQYF	TGTGCCAGCAGCCAGGGAGGGTTTTCAGATACGCAGTATTTT
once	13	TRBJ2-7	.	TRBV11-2	CASSLSSGYEQYF	TGTGCCAGCAGCCTCTCGTCAGGATACGAGCAGTACTTC
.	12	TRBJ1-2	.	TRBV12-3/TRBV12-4	CASSLNIYGYTF	TGTGCCAGCAGTTTAAACATTTATGGCTACACCTTC
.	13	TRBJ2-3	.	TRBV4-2	CASSQDRGGTQYF	TGTGCCAGCAGCCAAGACCGGGGAGGTACGCAGTATTTT
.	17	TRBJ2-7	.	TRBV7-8	CASSSRTVGGPSYEQYF	TGTGCCAGCAGCTCCCGGACGGTGGGGGGACCCTCCTACGAGCAGTACTTC
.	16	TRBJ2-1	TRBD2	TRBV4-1	CASSQPLAGGPYEQFF	TGCGCCAGCAGCCAACCTCTAGCGGGGGGGCCCTATGAGCAGTTCTTC
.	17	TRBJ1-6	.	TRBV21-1	CASSNNRGEFYNSPLHF	TGTGCCAGCAGCAATAACAGGGGAGAGTTCTATAATTCACCCCTCCACTTT
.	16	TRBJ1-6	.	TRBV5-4	CASSLVRDIGNSPLHF	TGTGCCAGCAGCTTGGTCCGGGACATTGGGAATTCACCCCTCCACTTT
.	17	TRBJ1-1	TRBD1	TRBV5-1	CASSRSITGDMTTEAFF	TGCGCCAGCAGCCGTTCAATTACAGGGGATATGACCACTGAAGCTTTCTTT
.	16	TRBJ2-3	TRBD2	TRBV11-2	CASSFSGLAGSDTQYF	TGTGCCAGCAGCTTCTCGGGACTAGCGGGGTCAGATACGCAGTATTTT
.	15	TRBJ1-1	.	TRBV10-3	CAIRPGLEGNTEAFF	TGTGCCATCAGGCCAGGCCTGGAGGGGAACACTGAAGCTTTCTTT
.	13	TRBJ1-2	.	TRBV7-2	CASSLVLARGYTF	TGTGCCAGCAGCTTAGTGTTGGCGAGGGGCTACACCTTC
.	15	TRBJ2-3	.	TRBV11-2	CASSPSWGGLDTQYF	TGTGCCAGCAGCCCTAGCTGGGGTGGTTTGGATACGCAGTATTTT
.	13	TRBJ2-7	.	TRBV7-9	CASSRGDGVEQYF	TGTGCCAGCAGCCGCGGGGACGGGGTCGAGCAGTACTTC
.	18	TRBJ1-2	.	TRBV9	CASSVGSGGLLRKDGYTF	TGTGCCAGCAGCGTAGGTTCGGGGGGACTCCTTAGGAAAGATGGCTACACCTTC
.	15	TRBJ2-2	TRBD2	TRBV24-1	CATSDPAGDTGELFF	TGTGCCACCAGTGATCCTGCGGGGGACACCGGGGAGCTGTTTTTT
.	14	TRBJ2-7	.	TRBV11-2	CASSLELSSYEQYF	TGTGCCAGCAGCTTAGAATTGAGCTCCTACGAGCAGTACTTC
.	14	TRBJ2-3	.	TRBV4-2	CASSQGGVGDTQYF	TGTGCCAGCAGCCAGGGCGGGGTAGGAGATACGCAGTATTTT
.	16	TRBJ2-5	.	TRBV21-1	CASSKGTSGGKETQYF	TGTGCCAGCAGCAAAGGGACTAGCGGGGGGAAAGAGACCCAGTACTTC
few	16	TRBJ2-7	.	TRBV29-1	CSVDVSRGSSSYEQYF	TGCAGCGTTGACGTTTCTCGGGGGAGTAGCTCCTACGAGCAGTACTTC
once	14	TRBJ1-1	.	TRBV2	CASSQGTSLFEAFF	TGTGCCAGCAGTCAAGGGACATCTCTCTTTGAAGCTTTCTTT
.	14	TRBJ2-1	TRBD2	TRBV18	CASSPGTRANEQFF	TGTGCCAGCTCACCAGGGACTAGGGCAAATGAGCAGTTCTTC
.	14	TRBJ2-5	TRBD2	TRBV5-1	CASMQASGQETQYF	TGCGCCAGCATGCAGGCTAGCGGGCAAGAGACCCAGTACTTC
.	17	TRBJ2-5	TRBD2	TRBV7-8	CASSLAITSGYQETQYF	TGTGCCAGCAGCTTAGCGATAACTAGCGGGTATCAAGAGACCCAGTACTTC